The 19 T cell receptor beta chains listed next were all sequenced from one sample in a study of cytomegalovirus exposure and HLA in healthy donors. Both 60 Vbeta primers and 13 Jbeta primers went into the PCR. The protocol was immunoSEQ multiplex PCR, while the TCRdb copy is restricted to in-frame clones and leaves out a portion. The sample comprises about 76,000 clones, roughly four fifths of which are singletons, and roughly an eighth rests with the top ten. The sequenced sample consisted of PBMCs. The receptors were gathered from a male donor in good health and CMV-seropositive.

This sequence joins TRBV15 and TRBJ2-5, with 7 bases lining up with TRBD1. J lost 4 bases, V lost 7 bases, and 3 bases had no gene match. The CDR3 loop spans 12 amino acids. In germline, CDR1 is LNHNV, CDR2 YYDKDF (reference sequence). The DNA for the CDR3 is TGTGCCACCAAAGGGGGCTCAGAGACCCAGTACTTC. Translating it yields CATKGGSETQYF.

This CDR3 is CASSMVTGIGSYEQYF. The CDR3 DNA follows: TGTGCCAGTAGTATGGTCACAGGGATTGGGTCCTACGAGCAGTACTTC. The chain joins TRBV19 to TRBJ2-7; D is possibly TRBD1 (6 bases). Deletions cut 3 bases from V and 1 base from J, with 16 bases between. The CDR3 consists of 16 residues. From germline, CDR1 is LNHDA and CDR2 SQIVND (reference sequence). The complete variable domain, with remaining parts taken from reference TRBV19 and TRBJ2-7, reads DGGITQSPKYLFRKEGQNVTLSCEQNLNHDAMYWYRQDPGQGLRLIYYSQIVNDFQKGDIAEGYSVSREKKESFPLTVTSAQKNPTAFYLCASSMVTGIGSYEQYFGPGTRLTVT.

The chain joins TRBV2 to TRBJ1-5, with 9 bases aligning to TRBD1. The CDR3 totals 18 residues. CDR1 and CDR2 from the germline V gene are SNHLY and FYNNEI. V gave up 4 bases and J gave up 4 bases; unmatched junction bases: 14. CDR3 coding DNA: TGTGCCAGCAGTGGGAGGGACAGGGCTATCCTCCCAAATCAGCCCCAGCATTTT. It is translated as CASSGRDRAILPNQPQHF.

The chain combines TRBV6-5 with TRBJ2-7, with TRBD1 identical over 8 bases. CDR3 length equals 14 residues. The ends lost 6 bases at V and 2 bases at J; junction bases unmatched: 6. CDR1 MNHEY and CDR2 SVGAGI come from the germline V gene. The CDR3 reads CASRKGQGAYEQYF. In DNA form, the CDR3 reads TGTGCCAGCAGGAAAGGACAGGGAGCCTACGAGCAGTACTTC.

The DNA of the CDR3 is TGTGCCAGCAGCCAATTGGGAGGGCTGGCCAAAAACATTCAGTACTTC. Amino acids: CASSQLGGLAKNIQYF. The rearrangement uses TRBV14 and TRBJ2-4; TRBD2 matches at 7 bases. This CDR3 is built from 16 residues. Germline assignment: CDR1 SGHDN and CDR2 FVKESK. Trimming took 2 bases from V and 1 from J; bases not matched to a gene: 5.

V usage is TRBV16 and J usage is TRBJ1-1; 12 nucleotides line up with TRBD1. This CDR3 is 15 amino acids long. Trimming cost V 3 bases and J 4 bases; bases outside gene matches: 3. CDR1 and CDR2 from the germline V gene are KGHSY and FQNENV. The CDR3 here is CASSQAGQGATEAFF. In DNA, the CDR3 is TGTGCCAGCAGCCAGGCGGGACAGGGGGCCACTGAAGCTTTCTTT.

V gene TRBV19 combines with J gene TRBJ2-5; TRBD2 is a possible D gene (6 bases). The V gene lost 4 bases and the J gene lost 4 bases, with 19 bases spanning the gap. The CDR3 extends over 16 amino acids. Germline V CDR1 and CDR2: LNHDA, SQIVND (reference sequence). The CDR3 sequence is CASSTRRDWIGETQYF. CDR3 nucleotides: TGTGCCAGTAGTACCCGCCGGGACTGGATCGGAGAGACCCAGTACTTC.

The chain joins TRBV18 to TRBJ2-1, with 7 bases aligning to TRBD2. Looked up from germline, CDR1 is KGHSH and CDR2 is LQKENI. V trimming: 3 bases; J trimming: 1 base; junction bases outside the gene matches: 3. The CDR3 runs 15 residues. The CDR3 coding sequence is TGTGCCAGCTCACCTCCGGGACTATCCTACAATGAGCAGTTCTTC. This translates into CASSPPGLSYNEQFF.

Comments on this clone: A read error may produce the germline difference seen at one junction end. V usage is TRBV7-9 and J usage is TRBJ2-7, with TRBD1 identical over 10 bases. There are 16 residues in the CDR3. CDR1 and CDR2 from the germline V gene are SEHNR and FQNEAQ (reference sequence). In DNA, the CDR3 is TGTTCCAGCACTCCCCTCAACGGGGACAGGGGCTTCGAACAGTACTTC. The encoded protein is CSSTPLNGDRGFEQYF. The entire variable domain, with the rest obtained from reference TRBV7-9 and TRBJ2-7, is as follows: DTGVSQNPRHKITKRGQNVTFRCDPISEHNRLYWYRQTLGQGPEFLTYFQNEAQLEKSRLLSDRFSAERPKGSFSTLEIQRTEQGDSAMYLCSSTPLNGDRGFEQYFGPGTRLTVT.

This clone was counted once. The chain carries TRBV7-9 and TRBJ2-7; 8 nucleotides align to TRBD1. Germline V lookup: CDR1 SEHNR, CDR2 FQNEAQ (reference sequence). The trim removed 2 bases at V and 5 bases at J, leaving 5 bases unmatched. The CDR3 runs to 14 residues. The CDR3: CASSLTGGIHEQYF. CDR3 DNA sequence: TGTGCCAGCAGCTTAACAGGGGGGATTCACGAGCAGTACTTC. Full variable domain (rest looked up from reference TRBV7-9 and TRBJ2-7): DTGVSQNPRHKITKRGQNVTFRCDPISEHNRLYWYRQTLGQGPEFLTYFQNEAQLEKSRLLSDRFSAERPKGSFSTLEIQRTEQGDSAMYLCASSLTGGIHEQYFGPGTRLTVT.

This chain links TRBV7-2 with TRBJ1-5; possible D gene TRBD1, 6 bases. The CDR3 has 14 residues. V was cut by 8 bases and J by 3 bases, with 14 bases left in between. Germline CDR1 and CDR2: SGHTA and FQGNSA. For the CDR3, the DNA is TGTGCCAGCCGCACGACAGGTTCCAATCAGCCCCAGCATTTT. Its protein is CASRTTGSNQPQHF.

The chain couples TRBV5-1 to TRBJ2-5, with 7 bases fitting TRBD1. This CDR3 is built from 14 residues. With V trimmed by 7 bases and J by 5 bases, 11 bases remained unmatched. Germline-derived CDR1 and CDR2 are SGHRS and YFSETQ. CDR3: CASGRGGMTETQYF. The CDR3 DNA follows: TGCGCCAGCGGAAGAGGGGGCATGACGGAGACCCAGTACTTC.

This chain connects TRBV23-1 to TRBJ2-7; perhaps TRBD1 as D (6 bases). TRBV23-1 is recorded as an ORF, its role being uncertain. The CDR3 is 15 residues long. Trimming took off 4 bases at V and 0 bases at J, with 13 bases between the two ends. DNA of the CDR3: TGCGCCAGCAGTCGGGGGACAACGAGCTCCTACGAGCAGTACTTC. This gives the protein CASSRGTTSSYEQYF.

The chain has TRBV5-5 and TRBJ1-2; D ambiguous. Germline assignment: CDR1 SGHKS and CDR2 YYEKEE (reference sequence). Deletions cut 1 base from V and 8 bases from J, with 21 bases between. The CDR3 consists of 16 residues. CDR3 sequence: CASSLPSGAKREGYTF. CDR3 sequence (DNA): TGTGCCAGCAGCTTGCCCTCGGGAGCCAAAAGAGAGGGCTACACCTTC.

This CDR3 is CASSLGGQILAGANVLTF. CDR3 bases: TGCGCCAGCAGCTTGGGAGGACAGATCCTCGCTGGGGCCAACGTCCTGACTTTC. The V and J genes are TRBV5-1 and TRBJ2-6; D might be TRBD1 (6 bases). Trimming cost V 0 bases and J 2 bases, with 15 bases left between them. The CDR3 contains 18 residues. Germline V gene data show CDR1 as SGHRS and CDR2 as YFSETQ.

V usage is TRBV7-6 and J usage is TRBJ1-4; 9 positions agree with TRBD1. In germline, CDR1 is SGHVS, CDR2 FNYEAQ. Trimming took 1 base from V and 2 from J; bases not matched to a gene: 2. The CDR3 extends over 16 amino acids. The DNA of the CDR3 is TGTGCCAGCAGCTTAGTTGGGACAGGGACTAATGAAAAACTGTTTTTT. Residues: CASSLVGTGTNEKLFF.

The table lists this clone with a count of one. The rearrangement uses TRBV30 and TRBJ2-1, with 7 bases fitting TRBD2. CDR3 length: 14 residues. CDR1 is GTSNPN and CDR2 is SVGIG in the germline V gene (reference sequence). Losses at the gene ends were 5 bases for V and 8 bases for J; bases not matched to a gene: 12. CDR3 protein: CAWGGSAGTHEQFF. As DNA, the CDR3 is TGTGCCTGGGGAGGGTCAGCGGGGACCCATGAGCAGTTCTTC.

This chain connects TRBV4-2 to TRBJ2-1, with a tentative D call TRBD1 (5 bases). The length of the CDR3 is 16 residues. V lost 0 bases and J 2 bases, leaving 11 bases between the germline ends. Germline CDR1 is LGHNA and CDR2 is YNFKEQ. This CDR3 reads CASSQEMVRAYNEQFF. Written as DNA, the CDR3 is TGTGCCAGCAGCCAAGAAATGGTCAGGGCCTACAATGAGCAGTTCTTC.

The chain is built from TRBV2 and TRBJ2-7, with 10 nucleotides matching TRBD2. With 3 bases clipped from V and 7 bases from J, the junction kept 12 bases outside the gene matches. Germline CDR1 is SNHLY and CDR2 is FYNNEI. The CDR3 totals 16 residues. CDR3: CASSEGQAPGLAEQYF. In DNA form, the CDR3 reads TGTGCCAGCAGTGAGGGACAGGCTCCGGGACTAGCGGAGCAGTACTTC. Variable domain in full (rest from reference TRBV2 and TRBJ2-7): EPEVTQTPSHQVTQMGQEVILRCVPISNHLYFYWYRQILGQKVEFLVSFYNNEISEKSEIFDDQFSVERPDGSNFTLKIRSTKLEDSAMYFCASSEGQAPGLAEQYFGPGTRLTVT.